What follows are 14 T cell receptor beta chains derived from one specimen sequenced in a study of blood T cell repertoires in COVID-19. TCRdb's table, derived via immunoSEQ multiplex PCR, lists solely in-frame clones and lacks some. The sample has roughly 500,000 clones; approximately 87% are singletons. Sequenced: PBMCs or T cells enriched from blood (not recorded which). The source is a middle-aged woman who had recovered from COVID-19.

This clone was counted once. The V call is TRBV4-3, the J call TRBJ1-6; D gene ambiguous. CDR1 and CDR2 from the germline V gene are LGHNA and YSLEER. This CDR3 has 15 residues. Trimming removed 0 bases from V and 6 bases from J, with 9 bases in between. The CDR3 sequence: CASSQEREANSPLHF. The CDR3 DNA sequence: TGCGCCAGCAGCCAAGAGAGAGAAGCTAATTCACCCCTCCACTTT.

V is TRBV5-6 and J is TRBJ2-7, with D perhaps TRBD2 (5 bases). In germline, CDR1 is SGHDT, CDR2 YYEEEE. This CDR3 spans 13 amino acids. V lost 2 bases and J lost 4, with 10 bases in between. CDR3 amino acids: CASSFGMSYEQYF. Written as DNA, the CDR3 is TGTGCCAGCAGCTTCGGGATGAGTTACGAGCAGTACTTC.

The J gene is TRBJ1-5, the V gene TRBV2; 7 bases match TRBD1. V was pared by 6 bases and J by 11 bases, with 13 bases of the junction left unmatched. Germline V CDR1 and CDR2: SNHLY, FYNNEI. This CDR3 spans 14 amino acids. CDR3 sequence (DNA): TGTGCCAGCAGAGCTACAGGGGCCGGAGGGTCCCAGCATTTT. Amino acid sequence: CASRATGAGGSQHF. The variable domain in full, with the rest retrieved from reference TRBV2 and TRBJ1-5, is EPEVTQTPSHQVTQMGQEVILRCVPISNHLYFYWYRQILGQKVEFLVSFYNNEISEKSEIFDDQFSVERPDGSNFTLKIRSTKLEDSAMYFCASRATGAGGSQHFGDGTRLSIL.

The chain uses TRBV7-6 and TRBJ2-1; 8 bases align to TRBD2. The CDR3 is 16 amino acids. Germline lookup yields CDR1 SGHVS and CDR2 FNYEAQ. Trimming cost V 0 bases and J 10 bases; bases outside gene matches: 11. The DNA for the CDR3 is TGTGCCAGCAGCTTAGCAGAACTAGCGGAGTATAAGGAGCAGTTCTTC. It encodes CASSLAELAEYKEQFF.

The chain has TRBV29-1 and TRBJ1-3; no reliable D call. In germline, CDR1 is SQVTM, CDR2 ANQGSEA. V was clipped by 4 bases and J by 2 bases, with 12 bases between them. The CDR3 is 14 residues long. DNA of the CDR3: TGCAGCGTTGGAGTCGGAGCGGCTGGAAACACCATATATTTT. This gives the protein CSVGVGAAGNTIYF.

This chain connects TRBV4-1 to TRBJ2-1, with TRBD1 matching over 9 bases. Germline V gene lookup returns CDR1 MGHRA and CDR2 YSYEKL. There are 20 residues in the CDR3. The junction had 14 bases not matched to a gene; V was cut back by 0 bases and J by 2 bases. CDR3 DNA sequence: TGCGCCAGCAGCCAAGATTCCGGGACAGGGTTTGGTAGGCCCTACAATGAGCAGTTCTTC. Translation: CASSQDSGTGFGRPYNEQFF.

V and J are TRBV5-1 and TRBJ1-2; 8 bases line up with TRBD1. Germline V gene data show CDR1 as SGHRS and CDR2 as YFSETQ. The CDR3 has 14 residues. Germline trimming cut 5 bases from V and 8 bases from J; bases unmatched to any gene: 11. The CDR3 DNA reads TGCGCCAGCAGACCCGCCTGGACAGGGCACGGCTACACCTTC. This gives the protein CASRPAWTGHGYTF.

The rearrangement uses TRBV25-1 and TRBJ1-6; 10 nucleotides align to TRBD1. The V gene's germline CDR1 is MGHDK and CDR2 SYGVNS. The CDR3 loop spans 15 amino acids. Trimming took 1 base from V and 9 from J; bases not matched to a gene: 3. The CDR3 loop is CASSESDRGRSPLHF. CDR3 nucleotides: TGTGCCAGCAGTGAATCCGACAGGGGGCGTTCACCCCTCCACTTT.

Regarding this clone: Other nucleotide sequences in the sample specify the same CDR3. The chain employs TRBV7-2 and TRBJ2-7; tentative D call: TRBD2 (5 bases). Germline-derived CDR1 and CDR2 are SGHTA and FQGNSA. The CDR3 runs 17 residues. The V end was cut by 1 base, the J end by 3 bases, with 19 bases between. The CDR3 DNA reads as TGTGCCAGCAGCTTAGAGAGTTTGGGAGCGGAGGACTACGAGCAGTACTTC. It is translated as CASSLESLGAEDYEQYF.

This clone was found a few times. This rearrangement joins TRBV5-1 to TRBJ1-1, with D perhaps TRBD1 (6 bases). The CDR3 has 16 residues. V lost 1 base and J 4 bases, leaving 17 bases between the germline ends. Germline V lookup: CDR1 SGHRS, CDR2 YFSETQ. CDR3 DNA: TGCGCCAGCAGCTTGTCAGCTACAGGGATGGGCACTGAAGCTTTCTTT. It encodes CASSLSATGMGTEAFF.

This chain uses TRBV5-1 with TRBJ2-1; the D is unclear. Trimming removed 4 bases from V and 4 bases from J, with 6 bases in between. This CDR3 is 12 amino acids long. The V gene's germline CDR1 is SGHRS and CDR2 YFSETQ. CDR3 nucleotides: TGCGCCAGCAGCGGCGGATACAATGAGCAGTTCTTC. This codes for CASSGGYNEQFF.

V gene TRBV19 combines with J gene TRBJ1-5, with TRBD1 matching over 9 bases. The CDR3 has 17 residues. V shed 5 bases, J shed 7 bases, and the junction held 15 bases outside the gene matches. The germline CDR1 and CDR2 sequences are LNHDA and SQIVND (reference sequence). The DNA of the CDR3 is TGTGCCAGTAGTCCCTCAGATGTCGACAGGGGGGCGCAGCCCCAGCATTTT. It encodes CASSPSDVDRGAQPQHF. The full variable domain, completed using reference TRBV19 and TRBJ1-5, is DGGITQSPKYLFRKEGQNVTLSCEQNLNHDAMYWYRQDPGQGLRLIYYSQIVNDFQKGDIAEGYSVSREKKESFPLTVTSAQKNPTAFYLCASSPSDVDRGAQPQHFGDGTRLSIL.

The rearrangement joins TRBV11-3 to TRBJ1-1; no definite D call. The CDR3 runs 15 residues. The V end lost 4 bases, the J end lost 1 base, and 13 bases lay between the germline ends. Germline V lookup: CDR1 SGHNT, CDR2 YENEEA. CDR3 bases: TGTGCCAGCAGCTCATTATCTCACGGGAACACTGAAGCTTTCTTT. It yields the protein CASSSLSHGNTEAFF.

This chain links TRBV6-4 with TRBJ2-2; the D gene is possibly TRBD2 (6 bases). Germline V gene sequence: CDR1 MRHNA, CDR2 SNTAGT. The length of the CDR3 is 17 residues. Trimming shortened V by 0 bases and J by 0 bases, and 11 bases separated the two germline ends. The CDR3 bases are TGTGCCAGCAGTGACTCGAGTAGCGGAACGAACACCGGGGAGCTGTTTTTT. It translates to CASSDSSSGTNTGELFF.